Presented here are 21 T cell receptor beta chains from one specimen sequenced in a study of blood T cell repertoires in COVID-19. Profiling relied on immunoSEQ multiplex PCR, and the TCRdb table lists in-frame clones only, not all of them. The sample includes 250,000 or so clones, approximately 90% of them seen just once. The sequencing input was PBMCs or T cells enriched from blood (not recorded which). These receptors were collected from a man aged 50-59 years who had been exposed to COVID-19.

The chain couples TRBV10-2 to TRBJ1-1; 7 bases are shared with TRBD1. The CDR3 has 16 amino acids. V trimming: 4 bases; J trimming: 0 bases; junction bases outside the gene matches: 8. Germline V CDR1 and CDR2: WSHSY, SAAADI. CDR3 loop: CASSGWDREMNTEAFF. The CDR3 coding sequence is TGCGCCAGCAGTGGCTGGGACAGAGAGATGAACACTGAAGCTTTCTTT.

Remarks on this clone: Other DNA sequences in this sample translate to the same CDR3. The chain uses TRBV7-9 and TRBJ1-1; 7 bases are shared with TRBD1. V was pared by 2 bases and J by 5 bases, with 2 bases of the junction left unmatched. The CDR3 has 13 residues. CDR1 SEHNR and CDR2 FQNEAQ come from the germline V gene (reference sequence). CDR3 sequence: CASSLQGGTEAFF. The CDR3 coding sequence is TGTGCCAGCAGCTTACAGGGGGGAACTGAAGCTTTCTTT.

The CDR3: CASSQNGEKAFF. CDR3 DNA: TGTGCCAGCAGCCAAAACGGGGAGAAAGCTTTCTTT. The chain uses TRBV7-3 and TRBJ1-1; unclear D gene. The V end was cut by 5 bases, the J end by 9 bases, with 13 bases between. This CDR3 comprises 12 residues. Per the germline V gene, CDR1 is SGHTA and CDR2 is FQGTGA. The entire variable domain, with the rest obtained from reference TRBV7-3 and TRBJ1-1, is as follows: GAGVSQTPSNKVTEKGKYVELRCDPISGHTALYWYRQSLGQGPEFLIYFQGTGAADDSGLPNDRFFAVRPEGSVSTLKIQRTERGDSAVYLCASSQNGEKAFFGQGTRLTVV.

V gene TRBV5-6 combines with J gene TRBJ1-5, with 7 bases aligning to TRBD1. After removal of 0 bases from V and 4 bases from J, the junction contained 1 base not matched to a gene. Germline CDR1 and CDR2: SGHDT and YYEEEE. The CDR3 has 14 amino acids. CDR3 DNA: TGTGCCAGCAGCTTGGGGACAGGTAATCAGCCCCAGCATTTT. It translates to CASSLGTGNQPQHF.

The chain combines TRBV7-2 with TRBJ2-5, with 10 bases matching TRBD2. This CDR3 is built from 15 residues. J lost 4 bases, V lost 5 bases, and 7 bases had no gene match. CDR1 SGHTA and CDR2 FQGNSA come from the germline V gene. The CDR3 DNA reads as TGTGCCAGCAGCCTTAGCGGGGGGCGGGGAGAGACCCAGTACTTC. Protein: CASSLSGGRGETQYF.

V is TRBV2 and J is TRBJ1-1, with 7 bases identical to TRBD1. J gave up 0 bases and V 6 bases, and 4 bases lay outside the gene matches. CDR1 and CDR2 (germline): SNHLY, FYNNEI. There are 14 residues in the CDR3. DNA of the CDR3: TGTGCCAGCAGAGAACAGGGGATGAACACTGAAGCTTTCTTT. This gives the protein CASREQGMNTEAFF.

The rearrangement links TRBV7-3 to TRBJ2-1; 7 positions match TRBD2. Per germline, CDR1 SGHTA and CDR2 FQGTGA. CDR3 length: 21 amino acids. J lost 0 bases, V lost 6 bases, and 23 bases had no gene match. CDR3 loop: CASRPTGASGNPRSSYNEQFF. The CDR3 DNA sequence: TGTGCCAGCAGGCCCACCGGAGCTAGCGGAAACCCCCGGAGCTCCTACAATGAGCAGTTCTTC.

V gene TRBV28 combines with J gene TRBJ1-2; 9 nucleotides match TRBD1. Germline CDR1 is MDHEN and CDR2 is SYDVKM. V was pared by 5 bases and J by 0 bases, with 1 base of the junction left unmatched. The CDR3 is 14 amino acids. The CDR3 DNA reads TGTGCCAGCAGTGGGACAGGGACTAACTATGGCTACACCTTC. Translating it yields CASSGTGTNYGYTF.

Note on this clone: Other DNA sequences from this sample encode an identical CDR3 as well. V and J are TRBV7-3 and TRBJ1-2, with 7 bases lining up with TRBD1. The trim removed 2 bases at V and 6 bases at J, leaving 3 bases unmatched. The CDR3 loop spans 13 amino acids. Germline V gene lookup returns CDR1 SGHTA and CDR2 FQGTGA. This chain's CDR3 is CASSLGQGDGYTF. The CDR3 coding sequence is TGTGCCAGCAGCTTAGGGCAGGGGGATGGCTACACCTTC.

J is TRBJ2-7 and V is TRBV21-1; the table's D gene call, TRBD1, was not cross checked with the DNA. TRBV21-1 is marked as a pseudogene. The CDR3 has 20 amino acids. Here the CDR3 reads CASTIKGAGRPVRTSYEQYV. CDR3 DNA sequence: TGTGCCAGCACCATCAAGGGGGCAGGGAGGCCCGTAAGGACCTCCTACGAGCAGTACGTC.

The DNA of the CDR3 is TGTGCCAGCAGCCGATCGGGCTATGGCTACACCTTC. Amino acid sequence: CASSRSGYGYTF. This sequence joins TRBV3-1 (or the pseudogene TRBV3-2) and TRBJ1-2, with no clear D. This CDR3 comprises 12 residues. V was clipped by 4 bases and J by 4 bases, with 7 bases between them. The V gene's germline CDR1 is LGHDT and CDR2 YNNKEL (reference sequence).

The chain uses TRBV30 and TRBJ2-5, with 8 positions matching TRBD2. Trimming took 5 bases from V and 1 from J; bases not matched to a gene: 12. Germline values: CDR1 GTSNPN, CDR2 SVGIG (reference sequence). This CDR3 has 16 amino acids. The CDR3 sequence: CAWSGGAGGTQETQYF. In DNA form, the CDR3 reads TGTGCCTGGTCAGGAGGGGCGGGAGGAACCCAAGAGACCCAGTACTTC. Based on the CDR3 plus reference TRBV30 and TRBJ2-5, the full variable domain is SQTIHQWPATLVQPVGSPLSLECTVEGTSNPNLYWYRQAAGRGLQLLFYSVGIGQISSEVPQNLSASRPQDRQFILSSKKLLLSDSGFYLCAWSGGAGGTQETQYFGPGTRLLVL.

The CDR3 spells CASTSERGNTEAFF. In DNA form, the CDR3 reads TGTGCCAGCACCTCTGAAAGGGGGAACACTGAAGCTTTCTTT. The chain couples TRBV6-5 to TRBJ1-1; tentative D call: TRBD1 (5 bases). The CDR3 covers 14 residues. The V gene's germline CDR1 is MNHEY and CDR2 SVGAGI. Deletions cut 7 bases from V and 1 base from J, with 13 bases between.

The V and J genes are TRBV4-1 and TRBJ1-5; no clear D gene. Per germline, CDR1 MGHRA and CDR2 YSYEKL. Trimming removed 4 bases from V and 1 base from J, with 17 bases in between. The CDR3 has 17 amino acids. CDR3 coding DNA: TGCGCCAGCAGCCTCACCACCCCGGGGAGCAGCAATCAGCCCCAGCATTTT. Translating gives CASSLTTPGSSNQPQHF.

Written as DNA, the CDR3 is TGTGCCAGCAGTTTACCGGGGGGGAATGAAAAACTGTTTTTT. This gives the protein CASSLPGGNEKLFF. The chain links TRBV28 to TRBJ1-4, with D perhaps matching TRBD1 (5 bases). The CDR3 sequence is 14 residues long. The germline V gene encodes CDR1 MDHEN and CDR2 SYDVKM. Trimming took off 2 bases at V and 5 bases at J, with 9 bases between the two ends.

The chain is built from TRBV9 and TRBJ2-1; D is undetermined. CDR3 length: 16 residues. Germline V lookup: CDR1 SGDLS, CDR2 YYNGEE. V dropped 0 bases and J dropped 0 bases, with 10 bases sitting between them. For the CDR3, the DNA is TGTGCCAGCAGCGTAGGAGGTGGGTTCTCCTACAATGAGCAGTTCTTC. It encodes CASSVGGGFSYNEQFF.

The CDR3 loop is CASSEQGVSYNEQFF. DNA for the CDR3: TGTGCCAGCAGCGAGCAGGGGGTTTCCTACAATGAGCAGTTCTTC. The chain employs TRBV11-3 and TRBJ2-1, with 7 nucleotides matching TRBD1. J was trimmed by 1 base and V by 5 bases; bases with no gene match: 5. This CDR3 has 15 amino acids. The germline V gene encodes CDR1 SGHNT and CDR2 YENEEA.

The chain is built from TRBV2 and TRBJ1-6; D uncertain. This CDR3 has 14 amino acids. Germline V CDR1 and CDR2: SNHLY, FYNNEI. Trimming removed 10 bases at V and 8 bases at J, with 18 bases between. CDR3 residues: CATALARVDSPLHF. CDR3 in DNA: TGTGCCACCGCACTTGCGAGAGTCGATTCACCCCTCCACTTT.

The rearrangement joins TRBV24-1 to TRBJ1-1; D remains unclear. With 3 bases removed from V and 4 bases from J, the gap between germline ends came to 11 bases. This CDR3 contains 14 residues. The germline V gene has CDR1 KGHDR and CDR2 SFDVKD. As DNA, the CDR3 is TGTGCCACCAGTGATGGTCCCCGGGTCACTGAAGCTTTCTTT. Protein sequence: CATSDGPRVTEAFF.

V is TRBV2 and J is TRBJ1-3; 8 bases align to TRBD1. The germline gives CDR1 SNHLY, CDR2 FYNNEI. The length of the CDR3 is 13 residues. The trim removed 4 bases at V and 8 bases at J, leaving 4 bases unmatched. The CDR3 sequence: CASSGTGSYTIYF. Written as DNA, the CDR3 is TGTGCCAGCAGTGGGACAGGGTCATACACCATATATTTT.

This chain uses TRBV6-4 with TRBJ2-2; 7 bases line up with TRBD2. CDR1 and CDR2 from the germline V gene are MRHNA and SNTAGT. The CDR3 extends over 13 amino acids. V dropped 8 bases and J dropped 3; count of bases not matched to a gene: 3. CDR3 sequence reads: CASLSGDTGELFF. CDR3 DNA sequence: TGTGCCAGCCTGAGCGGGGACACCGGGGAGCTGTTTTTT.